A selection of T cell receptor beta chains follows, all from one sample in a study of blood T cell repertoires in COVID-19. Method: immunoSEQ multiplex PCR; TCRdb's copy keeps in-frame clones and lacks some. The sample lists 110,000 to 150,000 clones; about four fifths were seen once. Sequenced input: peripheral blood. The receptor source for this set is a woman older than 75 in a cohort sampled during active or convalescent COVID-19. The CDR3 runs from the conserved cysteine through the conserved F or W. Each record gives: clone size, J gene, D gene, V gene, CDR3 length, CDR3 protein, CDR3 DNA. A D gene is named only where the DNA matches it firmly. Clone size is shown for a subset of rows, as once, few, many or a class of expanded clone.

>-|TRBJ2-2|TRBD1|TRBV3-1/TRBV3-2|16
CASSLGQALYTGELFF
TGTGCCAGCAGCCTCGGACAGGCCCTATACACCGGGGAGCTGTTTTTT
>once|TRBJ1-2|-|TRBV28|14
CATASFGERHGYTF
TGTGCCACCGCCTCTTTTGGGGAGAGACATGGCTACACCTTC
>-|TRBJ1-4|-|TRBV19|15
CASSGRASGHEKLFF
TGTGCCAGTAGCGGCAGGGCTTCTGGTCATGAAAAACTGTTTTTT
>-|TRBJ2-3|-|TRBV14|16
CASSQGVWGVADTQYF
TGTGCCAGCAGCCAAGGAGTTTGGGGGGTCGCAGATACGCAGTATTTT
>-|TRBJ1-4|TRBD1|TRBV7-2|14
CASSLGQGGEKLFF
TGTGCCAGCAGCTTAGGTCAGGGGGGTGAAAAACTGTTTTTT
>-|TRBJ1-2|-|TRBV30|14
CAWSVGQGSGGYTF
TGTGCCTGGAGTGTTGGTCAGGGAAGCGGGGGCTACACCTTC
>-|TRBJ1-2|-|TRBV6-5|14
CASSYQGTNYGYTF
TGTGCCAGCAGTTATCAGGGTACAAACTATGGCTACACCTTC
>few|TRBJ1-6|-|TRBV6-6|15
CASRAQEGSNSPLHF
TGTGCCAGCAGGGCCCAGGAGGGGTCAAATTCACCCCTCCACTTT
>once|TRBJ1-2|-|TRBV4-2|15
CASSHYDNTNYGYTF
TGTGCCAGCAGCCACTATGACAACACTAACTATGGCTACACCTTC
>-|TRBJ2-6|-|TRBV11-2|14
CATTSVSGANVLTF
TGTGCCACCACCAGCGTCTCTGGGGCCAACGTCCTGACTTTC
>-|TRBJ1-1|TRBD1|TRBV4-2|14
CASSQPTGGTEAFF
TGTGCCAGCAGCCAACCGACAGGGGGCACTGAAGCTTTCTTT
>-|TRBJ2-2|TRBD1|TRBV30|15
CAWGGGDRNTGELFF
TGTGCCTGGGGGGGTGGGGACAGGAACACCGGGGAGCTGTTTTTT
>-|TRBJ2-3|-|TRBV19|12
CASSPGTDTQYF
TGTGCCAGTAGTCCTGGCACAGATACGCAGTATTTT
>-|TRBJ1-1|TRBD1|TRBV18|14
CASSPFRDSLEAFF
TGTGCCAGCTCACCCTTTCGGGACAGCCTTGAAGCTTTCTTT
>-|TRBJ1-3|-|TRBV4-2|15
CASSQGWQGGNTIYF
TGTGCCAGCAGCCAAGGGTGGCAGGGTGGAAACACCATATATTTT
>few|TRBJ2-3|-|TRBV19|15
CASMGSRSSTDTQYF
TGTGCCAGTATGGGTAGCCGATCTAGCACAGATACGCAGTATTTT
>few|TRBJ1-2|-|TRBV7-3|13
CASSHAGTYGYTF
TGTGCCAGCAGCCATGCGGGGACCTATGGCTACACCTTC
>-|TRBJ2-2|TRBD2|TRBV24-1|16
CATSDWAGGNTGELFF
TGTGCCACCAGTGATTGGGCGGGGGGAAACACCGGGGAGCTGTTTTTT
>-|TRBJ1-6|-|TRBV5-4|14
CASSFGVINSPLHF
TGTGCCAGCAGCTTCGGGGTGATTAATTCACCCCTCCACTTT
>-|TRBJ2-5|-|TRBV12-3/TRBV12-4|13
CASSLSLEETQYF
TGTGCCAGCAGTTTATCCCTAGAAGAGACCCAGTACTTC
>medium-sized|TRBJ1-2|TRBD1|TRBV20-1|13
CSASRTGAFGYTF
TGCAGTGCTAGTCGGACAGGGGCCTTTGGCTACACCTTC
>-|TRBJ1-1|-|TRBV25-1|12
CASTRVGTEAFF
TGTGCCAGCACCAGGGTTGGTACTGAAGCTTTCTTT
>-|TRBJ2-6|-|TRBV4-1|15
CASSQAGLGANVLTF
TGCGCCAGCAGCCAAGCAGGGTTGGGGGCCAACGTCCTGACTTTC
>-|TRBJ1-4|TRBD1|TRBV4-3|13
CASSKDRDRKLFF
TGCGCCAGCAGCAAGGACAGGGACCGAAAACTGTTTTTT
>-|TRBJ1-1|TRBD1|TRBV5-1|12
CASRQGNTEAFF
TGCGCCAGCCGACAGGGGAACACTGAAGCTTTCTTT
>-|TRBJ2-5|TRBD1|TRBV18|14
CASSPLSRGETQYF
TGTGCCAGCTCACCGCTCTCCAGGGGGGAGACCCAGTACTTC
>once|TRBJ1-1|TRBD1|TRBV19|17
CASSIVWQGAMNTEAFF
TGTGCCAGTAGTATAGTTTGGCAGGGGGCTATGAACACTGAAGCTTTCTTT
>once|TRBJ1-1|-|TRBV7-9|14
CASSLVGGNTEAFF
TGTGCCAGCAGCTTAGTAGGGGGGAACACTGAAGCTTTCTTT
>-|TRBJ1-4|-|TRBV7-9|15
CASSLERATNEKLFF
TGTGCCAGCAGCTTAGAGCGGGCAACTAATGAAAAACTGTTTTTT